This T cell receptor beta chain came from a study of Graves' ophthalmopathy and Graves' hyperthyroidism. Excluded: other autoimmune disease, uncontrolled infection, pregnancy or lactation. Each diagnosis was determined on the basis of clinical symptoms, serum thyroxine, TRAb, thyroid ultrasound and orbital computed tomography. Beta-chain TCR CDR3 regions were amplified from RNA transcripts. Second-round multiplex PCR followed a first-round RT-PCR using HTBI primers. MiXCR was run by TCRdb on the multiplex PCR reads, yielding one entry per CDR3 protein. The data show hundreds of thousands of distinct CDR3 sequences, around 21% seen once. CDR1 and CDR2 from the germline V gene are SGHRS and YFSETQ. Germline trimming cut 5 bases from V and 4 bases from J; bases unmatched to any gene: 6. CDR3 size: 15 residues.

Specimen: peripheral blood. The source is a young woman with stable Graves' hyperthyroidism. V gene TRBV5-1 combines with J gene TRBJ2-7; the match to TRBD2 covers 13 bases. The CDR3: CASRPLAGGSYEQYF. For the CDR3, the DNA is TGCGCCAGCAGGCCACTAGCGGGAGGGTCGTACGAGCAGTACTTC.